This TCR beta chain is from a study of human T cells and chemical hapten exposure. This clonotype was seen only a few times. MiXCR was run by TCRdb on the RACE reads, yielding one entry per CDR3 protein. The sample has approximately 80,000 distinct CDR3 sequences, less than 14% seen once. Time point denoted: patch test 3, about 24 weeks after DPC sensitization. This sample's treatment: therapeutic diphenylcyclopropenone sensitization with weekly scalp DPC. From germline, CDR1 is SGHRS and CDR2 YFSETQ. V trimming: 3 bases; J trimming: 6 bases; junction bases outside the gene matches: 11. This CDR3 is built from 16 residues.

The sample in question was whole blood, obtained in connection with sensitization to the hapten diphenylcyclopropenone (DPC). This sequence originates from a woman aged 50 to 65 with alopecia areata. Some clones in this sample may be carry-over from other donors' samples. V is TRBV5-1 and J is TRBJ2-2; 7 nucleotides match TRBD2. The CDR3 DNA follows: TGCGCCAGCAGCTACTTTGGCGGGAGTAAAGCCGGGGAGCTGTTTTTT. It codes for CASSYFGGSKAGELFF. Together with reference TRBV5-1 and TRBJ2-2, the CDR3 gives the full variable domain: KAGVTQTPRYLIKTRGQQVTLSCSPISGHRSVSWYQQTPGQGLQFLFEYFSETQRNKGNFPGRFSGRQFSNSRSEMNVSTLELGDSALYLCASSYFGGSKAGELFFGEGSRLTVL.